The T cell receptor (beta chain) described here comes from a study of cytomegalovirus exposure and HLA in healthy donors. Germline CDR1 is KGHSH and CDR2 is LQKENI. Trimming pared 3 bases from V and 4 bases from J, leaving 9 bases between. CDR3 length: 13 residues. This clone has a handful of counts. The donors were in the 120-subject validation cohort; that cohort was separate from the roughly 620-subject first cohort. Produced via immunoSEQ multiplex PCR; TCRdb's table is partial and in-frame only. The table records 50,000 or so clones, roughly 91% of them present only once. The V gene is TRBV18, the J gene TRBJ1-2, with D possibly TRBD1 on 6 matching bases. Input material: PBMCs. The clonotype was recovered from a woman aged 25-40 years in good health and CMV-seronegative. CDR3 loop: CASSPTGLYGYTF. Written as DNA, the CDR3 is TGTGCCAGCTCACCCACAGGGCTCTATGGCTACACCTTC.